The text below deals with one T cell receptor (beta chain). Its antigen remains unidentified. Repeated repertoire sampling spanned the course of chemoradiotherapy. These data originate in a study of chemoradiotherapy in HPV16-positive cancers. At the level of the study: Candidate HPV-specific T-cell clones and common TCR motifs came from functional assays in a couple of HPV16-positive patients. Study-level findings and limits: Better recurrence-free survival went with HPV-responsive T-cell expansion in HPV16-positive patients. HPV-specific T cells were functionally defined from only two HPV16-positive patients.

Libraries were prepared by immunoSEQ multiplex PCR; TCRdb keeps only in-frame clonotypes and omits some of them. The sample has under 50,000 clones, more than 75% seen once. The CDR3 contains 14 residues. With 0 bases removed from V and 1 base from J, the gap between germline ends came to 7 bases. Per the germline V gene, CDR1 is SGHRS and CDR2 is YFSETQ. This TCR came from a human donor with HPV-associated anogenital cancer. This chain joins TRBV5-1 and TRBJ2-5; the D is unclear. This sample comprised blood, obtained from a patient who underwent chemoradiotherapy. CDR3 sequence: CASSLGTTQETQYF. CDR3 DNA: TGCGCCAGCAGCTTGGGGACGACCCAAGAGACCCAGTACTTC.